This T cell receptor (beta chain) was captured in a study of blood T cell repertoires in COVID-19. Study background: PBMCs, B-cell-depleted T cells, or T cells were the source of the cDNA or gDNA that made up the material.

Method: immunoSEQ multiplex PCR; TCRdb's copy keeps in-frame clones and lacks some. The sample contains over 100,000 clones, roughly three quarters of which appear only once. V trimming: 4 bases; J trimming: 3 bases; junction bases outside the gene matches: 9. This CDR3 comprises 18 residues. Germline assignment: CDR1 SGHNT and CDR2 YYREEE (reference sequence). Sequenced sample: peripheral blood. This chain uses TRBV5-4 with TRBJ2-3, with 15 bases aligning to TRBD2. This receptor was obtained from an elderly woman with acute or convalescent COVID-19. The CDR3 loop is CASSPGTSGGPTTDTQYF. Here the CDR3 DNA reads TGTGCCAGCAGCCCTGGGACTAGCGGGGGGCCTACTACAGATACGCAGTATTTT.